A single T cell receptor beta chain is shown here with its context. The data were obtained in a study of blood T cell repertoires in COVID-19. The CDR3 consists of 15 residues. From germline, CDR1 is SGDLS and CDR2 YYNGEE. Trimming took 4 bases from V and 0 from J, leaving 11 bases between them. The assay was immunoSEQ multiplex PCR, and TCRdb's table has in-frame clones only and misses some. The sample comprises roughly 50,000 clones, 77% of which are singletons, and 15% to 20% rests with the top ten. The receptor was isolated from a human donor with active or convalescent COVID-19. The donor label of this sample is uncertain. The V and J genes are TRBV9 and TRBJ1-3, with D perhaps TRBD1 (5 bases). The specimen was peripheral blood. CDR3 amino acids: CASSLSTDSGNTIYF. CDR3 nucleotide sequence: TGTGCCAGCAGCCTATCGACAGACTCTGGAAACACCATATATTTT.